The 23 T cell receptor beta chains below were found in one sample sequenced in a study of identical twins' blood T cells. From the 5' RACE reads, TCRdb called clonotypes with MiXCR, one entry per CDR3 protein. The sample lists a few hundred thousand distinct CDR3 sequences, 28% seen once, with 5.5% to 7% in the top ten. Source material: PBMCs. The receptors stem from a woman aged 18 to 55 in good health.

This clonotype was found a few times. The chain employs TRBV29-1 and TRBJ1-1, with D unresolved. Per the germline V gene, CDR1 is SQVTM and CDR2 is ANQGSEA. This CDR3 is 13 amino acids long. V gave up 1 base and J gave up 5 bases, with 11 bases separating them. This CDR3 is CSVEGLRRTEAFF. The CDR3 DNA follows: TGCAGCGTTGAAGGCCTTAGGAGGACTGAAGCTTTCTTT.

The rearrangement joins TRBV12-5 to TRBJ1-5; D is undetermined. Germline V gene lookup returns CDR1 LGHNT and CDR2 FRNRAP. The CDR3 runs to 12 residues. With 6 bases removed from V and 7 bases from J, the gap between germline ends came to 10 bases. The CDR3 DNA reads TGTGCTAGTGGCCTCAACGGACAGCCCCAGCATTTT. Translated, it gives CASGLNGQPQHF.

This clonotype turned up a few times. The gene calls are TRBV5-6 and TRBJ2-7; unclear D gene. Trimming stripped 4 bases from V and 5 bases from J, with 10 bases between. The CDR3 loop spans 12 amino acids. Germline V gene data show CDR1 as SGHDT and CDR2 as YYEEEE. CDR3 sequence (DNA): TGTGCCAGCAGCATAGGTAGGCACGAGCAGTACTTC. Translating gives CASSIGRHEQYF.

The chain carries TRBV6-2 or TRBV6-3 and TRBJ2-1, with 8 nucleotides matching TRBD1. V shed 10 bases, J shed 9 bases, and the junction held 14 bases outside the gene matches. The CDR3 runs 14 residues. Germline values: CDR1 MNHEY, CDR2 SVGEGT. The chain's CDR3 is CANQKGQELGEQFF. The CDR3 DNA follows: TGTGCCAACCAAAAGGGACAGGAGCTCGGTGAGCAGTTCTTC.

J is TRBJ2-2 and V is TRBV29-1, with D tentatively TRBD1 (6 bases). Trimming stripped 7 bases from V and 5 bases from J, with 11 bases between. The CDR3 sequence is 12 residues long. Germline V CDR1 and CDR2: SQVTM, ANQGSEA. In DNA form, the CDR3 reads TGCAGCGCCTACAGGGAAACCGGGGAGCTGTTTTTT. It translates to CSAYRETGELFF.

This clonotype came up a few times. The V gene is TRBV19, the J gene TRBJ1-5; D is uncertain. The germline CDR1 and CDR2 sequences are LNHDA and SQIVND (reference sequence). The V end lost 5 bases, the J end lost 1 base, and 9 bases lay between the germline ends. This CDR3 has 14 amino acids. CDR3 sequence reads: CASSSRSSNQPQHF. CDR3 in DNA: TGTGCCAGTAGTTCCCGGAGCAGCAATCAGCCCCAGCATTTT.

The chain combines TRBV3-1 with TRBJ1-2, with D possibly matching TRBD1 (5 bases). There are 14 residues in the CDR3. V lost 3 bases and J 3 bases, leaving 11 bases between the germline ends. Germline CDR1 is LGHDT and CDR2 is YNNKEL (reference sequence). In DNA, the CDR3 is TGTGCCAGCAGCCAGGGGGTGCAAGACTATGGCTACACCTTC. Translating gives CASSQGVQDYGYTF.

V and J are TRBV27 and TRBJ2-3; D is unclear. Germline-derived CDR1 and CDR2 are MNHEY and SMNVEV (reference sequence). V lost 7 bases, J lost 2 bases, and 19 bases lay in between. The CDR3 has 16 amino acids. The CDR3 protein is CASTPHGFTYTDTQYF. CDR3 in DNA: TGTGCCAGCACCCCCCACGGGTTCACTTACACAGATACGCAGTATTTT.

At least ten counts were recorded for this clonotype. V is TRBV6-5 and J is TRBJ2-2; a possible D gene is TRBD1 (5 bases). Germline V gene lookup returns CDR1 MNHEY and CDR2 SVGAGI. The CDR3 length is 14 residues. The germline V and J ends were trimmed by 3 bases and 5 bases, with 10 bases remaining between them. For the CDR3, the DNA is TGTGCCAGCAGTTATGTAGCAGGGACCGGGGAGCTGTTTTTT. It translates to CASSYVAGTGELFF.

This clonotype was found many times. The rearrangement joins TRBV3-1 to TRBJ1-2, with D unclear. The germline V gene encodes CDR1 LGHDT and CDR2 YNNKEL (reference sequence). Trimming left V 10 bases short and J 2 bases short, with 11 bases between. This CDR3 region has 12 residues. CDR3 protein: CATSDLNYGYTF. The CDR3 DNA follows: TGTGCCACCTCAGATTTAAACTATGGCTACACCTTC.

This clonotype was detected ten times or more. This chain links TRBV29-1 with TRBJ1-3; no definite D call. This CDR3 comprises 11 residues. Germline CDR1 is SQVTM and CDR2 is ANQGSEA. The germline V and J ends were trimmed by 6 bases and 9 bases, with 12 bases remaining between them. CDR3 amino acids: CSVWLGSTIYF. The DNA of the CDR3 is TGCAGCGTCTGGTTAGGGAGCACCATATATTTT.

The chain combines TRBV29-1 with TRBJ1-2, with 7 bases aligning to TRBD1. Trimming removed 7 bases from V and 0 bases from J; junction bases left unmatched: 5. Germline V gene data show CDR1 as SQVTM and CDR2 as ANQGSEA. The CDR3 covers 13 residues. CDR3: CSDTTGANYGYTF. The DNA for the CDR3 is TGCAGCGATACCACAGGGGCTAACTATGGCTACACCTTC.

This clonotype has a handful of counts. CDR3 residues: CAISEWGNQPQHF. CDR3 nucleotides: TGTGCCATCAGTGAGTGGGGGAATCAGCCCCAGCATTTT. The genes are TRBV10-3 and TRBJ1-5, with TRBD1 as a possible D gene (5 bases). V was cut by 1 base and J by 4 bases, with 5 bases left in between. Germline CDR1 and CDR2: ENHRY and SYGVKD. The CDR3 covers 13 residues.

The V and J genes are TRBV20-1 and TRBJ2-2, with 10 bases that match TRBD2. V shed 6 bases, J shed 4 bases, and the junction held 5 bases outside the gene matches. Germline CDR1 and CDR2: DFQATT and SNEGSKA (reference sequence). The CDR3 is 14 residues long. The CDR3 bases are TGCAGTGCAAGGATAGCGGGGGGCACCGGGGAGCTGTTTTTT. Its translation: CSARIAGGTGELFF.

This clonotype was picked up a small number of times. This chain joins TRBV12-3 or TRBV12-4 and TRBJ1-5; a weak D match, TRBD1 (5 bases). The CDR3 spans 13 residues. Trimming cost V 5 bases and J 7 bases, with 12 bases left between them. The CDR3 nucleotides are TGTGCCAGCAGTGGAGACAGCCGGCAGCCCCAGCATTTT. Amino acid sequence: CASSGDSRQPQHF.

This chain connects TRBV5-1 to TRBJ2-2, with 7 bases aligning to TRBD1. V dropped 3 bases and J dropped 0; count of bases not matched to a gene: 5. In germline, CDR1 is SGHRS, CDR2 YFSETQ. The CDR3 consists of 16 residues. CDR3 nucleotides: TGCGCCAGCAGCTGGACAGGTCTCGCGAACACCGGGGAGCTGTTTTTT. Translated: CASSWTGLANTGELFF.

J is TRBJ2-2 and V is TRBV6-2 or TRBV6-3, with 7 bases lining up with TRBD1. The CDR3 loop spans 15 amino acids. With 2 bases clipped from V and 4 bases from J, the junction kept 4 bases outside the gene matches. The germline gives CDR1 MNHEY, CDR2 SVGEGT. The CDR3 is CASSYARTGTGELFF. The CDR3 DNA is TGTGCCAGCAGTTACGCCCGGACAGGCACCGGGGAGCTGTTTTTT.

This clonotype was counted between two and nine times. The rearrangement joins TRBV29-1 to TRBJ2-1; TRBD2 matches 9 bases. The V and J ends lost 7 bases and 2 bases, in that order; junction bases with no gene match: 3. This CDR3 is built from 13 residues. Germline V CDR1 and CDR2: SQVTM, ANQGSEA. In DNA form, the CDR3 reads TGCAGCGCGGTAGCGGGGGCCTACAATGAGCAGTTCTTC. It specifies CSAVAGAYNEQFF.

This chain joins TRBV12-3 or TRBV12-4 and TRBJ1-2; unclear D gene. V lost 4 bases to trimming and J lost 8 bases, with 17 bases between them. CDR3 length: 14 residues. CDR3 sequence: CASSSHMSGSGYTF. CDR3 nucleotides: TGTGCCAGCAGTTCACATATGTCGGGGTCCGGCTACACCTTC.

The chain has TRBV6-6 and TRBJ2-1, with TRBD1 matching over 10 bases. CDR3 length equals 14 residues. CDR1 and CDR2 from the germline V gene are MNHNY and SVGAGI (reference sequence). The junction had 13 bases not matched to a gene; V was cut back by 10 bases and J by 10 bases. The CDR3 coding sequence is TGTGCCACCACACCGGGACAGGGGATCCACGAGCAGTTCTTC. Translation gives CATTPGQGIHEQFF.

The rearrangement links TRBV29-1 to TRBJ2-2; perhaps TRBD1 as D (5 bases). Trimming stripped 8 bases from V and 4 bases from J, with 11 bases between. CDR3 length: 12 residues. Per the germline V gene, CDR1 is SQVTM and CDR2 is ANQGSEA. The CDR3 region is CSLQGPTGELFF. DNA for the CDR3: TGCAGCCTGCAGGGCCCCACCGGGGAGCTGTTTTTT.

Many counts were recorded for this clonotype. The V call is TRBV29-1, the J call TRBJ2-3; D gene ambiguous. The CDR3 consists of 11 residues. V was trimmed by 6 bases and J by 3 bases, leaving 7 bases between them. Looked up from germline, CDR1 is SQVTM and CDR2 is ANQGSEA. CDR3 sequence (DNA): TGCAGCGTCATAGAGACAGATACGCAGTATTTT. As protein: CSVIETDTQYF.

There are a few counts of this clonotype. The chain uses TRBV14 and TRBJ2-1; a weak D match, TRBD1 (6 bases). The CDR3 length is 11 residues. Germline V gives CDR1 SGHDN, CDR2 FVKESK. Trimming removed 5 bases from V and 12 bases from J, with 11 bases in between. DNA for the CDR3: TGTGCCAGCAGCGACAGGCTTCGGCAGTTCTTC. As protein: CASSDRLRQFF.